This T cell receptor (beta chain) stems from a study of OX40 agonist ivuxolimab in advanced cancers. Study observations and caveats: In general, CD8+ T cells held more expanded clones than CD4+ did, on average.

With V trimmed by 4 bases and J by 3 bases, 11 bases remained unmatched. The length of the CDR3 is 16 residues. Germline V gene sequence: CDR1 SGHDN, CDR2 FVKESK. The repertoire was sequenced with immunoSEQ multiplex PCR; TCRdb's copy has only in-frame clones and lacks some. There are 91,000 or so clones in the sample; 94% occur only once, and about 0.19% lies in the top ten. Points on this clone: Antigen unknown.

This receptor was taken from an adult with an advanced solid tumor such as melanoma, head and neck, liver or kidney cancer. The J gene is TRBJ1-1, the V gene TRBV14; 7 bases are shared with TRBD1. Specimen: CD4+ or CD8+ T cells sorted from blood, collected in a trial of the OX40 agonist ivuxolimab. CDR3 loop: CASSPLQGLGDTEAFF. The CDR3 region has the DNA TGTGCCAGCAGCCCTTTACAGGGGTTAGGGGACACTGAAGCTTTCTTT.